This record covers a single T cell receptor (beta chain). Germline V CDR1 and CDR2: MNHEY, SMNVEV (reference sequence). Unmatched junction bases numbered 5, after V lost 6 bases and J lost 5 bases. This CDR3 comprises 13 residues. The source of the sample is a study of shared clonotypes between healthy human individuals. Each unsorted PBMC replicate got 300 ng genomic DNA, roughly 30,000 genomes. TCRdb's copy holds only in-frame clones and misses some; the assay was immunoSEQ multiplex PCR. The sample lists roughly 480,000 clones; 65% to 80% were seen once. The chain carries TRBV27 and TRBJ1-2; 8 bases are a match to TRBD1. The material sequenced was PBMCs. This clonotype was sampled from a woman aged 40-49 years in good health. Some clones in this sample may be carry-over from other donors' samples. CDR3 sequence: CASSGQGYYGYTF. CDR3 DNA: TGTGCCAGCAGCGGACAGGGTTATTATGGCTACACCTTC.